The T cell receptor beta chain described here comes from a study of blood T cell repertoires in COVID-19. Study in general: The United States, Italy and Spain provided the acute and convalescent COVID-19 samples. In each case, the material was cDNA or gDNA derived from T cells, B-cell-depleted T cells, or PBMCs.

The table came from immunoSEQ multiplex PCR; TCRdb's copy has only in-frame clones and leaves some out. The data contain roughly 310,000 clones, approximately 88% of them seen just once; the ten biggest clones take up 3.5% to 4%. This CDR3 is 15 amino acids long. J was trimmed by 4 bases and V by 5 bases; bases with no gene match: 7. CDR1 is PRHDT, CDR2 FYEKMQ, per germline (reference sequence). Sequencing was performed on peripheral blood. The receptor comes from a woman aged 45-60 years with active or convalescent COVID-19. The rearrangement links TRBV13 to TRBJ1-3; 8 bases align to TRBD1. This CDR3 reads CASSPGQVLGNTIYF. Here the CDR3 DNA reads TGTGCCAGCAGCCCGGGACAGGTCTTGGGAAACACCATATATTTT.